These 14 T cell receptor beta chains share one sample of origin, sequenced in a study of shared clonotypes between healthy human individuals. Assay used: immunoSEQ multiplex PCR; TCRdb lists only in-frame clones, some missing. The sample includes 2 million to 3 million clones, over 85% of them seen just once. Sequenced input: naive CD4+ T cells from PBMCs. The subset here: CD45RA+ positively selected. The receptors here all came from a young man in good health. Some clones in this sample may be carry-over from other donors' samples.

In the case of this clone: The sample carries other DNA sequences with the same CDR3. The rearrangement links TRBV20-1 to TRBJ2-7; D remains unclear. The CDR3 contains 11 residues. Trimming pared 3 bases from V and 3 bases from J, leaving 6 bases between. CDR1 is DFQATT, CDR2 SNEGSKA, per germline (reference sequence). CDR3 in DNA: TGCAGTGCTAGCCTTGGCTACGAGCAGTACTTC. Translating it yields CSASLGYEQYF.

V usage is TRBV7-3 and J usage is TRBJ1-1, with D unresolved. The CDR3 sequence is 13 residues long. The germline V gene has CDR1 SGHTA and CDR2 FQGTGA. V dropped 5 bases and J dropped 4 bases, with 11 bases sitting between them. CDR3 bases: TGTGCCAGCAGCCTCCGGCCGGGCACTGAAGCTTTCTTT. Translated: CASSLRPGTEAFF.

This clone was seen a single time. V gene TRBV30 combines with J gene TRBJ1-2; TRBD1 matches at 10 bases. The CDR3 is 13 residues long. The germline CDR1 and CDR2 sequences are GTSNPN and SVGIG (reference sequence). J gave up 6 bases and V 4 bases, and 5 bases lay outside the gene matches. The DNA of the CDR3 is TGTGCCTGGAAGACAGGGGGCAATCATGGCTACACCTTC. It specifies CAWKTGGNHGYTF.

V gene TRBV7-9 combines with J gene TRBJ2-3; tentatively, D is TRBD2 (5 bases). The CDR3 runs 14 residues. The V gene lost 5 bases and the J gene lost 5 bases, with 14 bases spanning the gap. Germline CDR1 reads SEHNR; CDR2 reads FQNEAQ (reference sequence). The CDR3: CASSPQAREDTQYF. The CDR3, as DNA: TGTGCCAGCAGCCCCCAGGCCCGGGAAGATACGCAGTATTTT.

This sequence joins TRBV28 and TRBJ2-7, with a weak D call TRBD2 (6 bases). Trimming removed 5 bases from V and 2 bases from J, with 13 bases in between. Germline CDR1 and CDR2: MDHEN and SYDVKM. The CDR3 is 14 amino acids. CDR3 DNA: TGTGCCAGCAGTCCTAGCGACCGACCCTACGAGCAGTACTTC. Translating it yields CASSPSDRPYEQYF.

The gene calls are TRBV27 and TRBJ1-2, with no clear D. Germline lookup yields CDR1 MNHEY and CDR2 SMNVEV (reference sequence). With 5 bases removed from V and 4 bases from J, the gap between germline ends came to 20 bases. The CDR3 covers 16 residues. CDR3: CASSPGFVYDIYGYTF. The CDR3 nucleotides read TGTGCCAGCAGTCCCGGATTTGTCTACGATATCTATGGCTACACCTTC.

This clone has a handful of counts. The chain couples TRBV6-1 to TRBJ2-7, with 7 nucleotides matching TRBD2. Germline assignment: CDR1 MNHNS and CDR2 SASEGT. The CDR3 consists of 13 residues. J was trimmed by 3 bases and V by 4 bases; bases with no gene match: 3. The CDR3 loop is CASSVREDYEQYF. The CDR3 DNA sequence: TGTGCCAGCAGTGTCCGGGAGGACTACGAGCAGTACTTC.

The chain is built from TRBV28 and TRBJ2-3; D might be TRBD1 or TRBD2, each matching 5 bases. V was pared by 6 bases and J by 2 bases, with 12 bases between. Germline V gene data show CDR1 as MDHEN and CDR2 as SYDVKM. The CDR3 runs 14 residues. The CDR3 nucleotides are TGTGCCAGCAGGGGTTTTGGGACCACAGATACGCAGTATTTT. Its translation is CASRGFGTTDTQYF.

This clone has only a few counts. CDR3 protein: CASRDSRSGANVLTF. The CDR3 coding sequence is TGTGCCAGCAGAGACAGTCGCTCTGGGGCCAACGTCCTGACTTTC. The chain couples TRBV25-1 to TRBJ2-6, with a weak D call TRBD1 (5 bases). The CDR3 is 15 residues long. V shed 6 bases and J shed 0 bases, with 9 bases lying between them. Looked up from germline, CDR1 is MGHDK and CDR2 is SYGVNS.

In this sample, this clone turned up a few times. CDR3 sequence (DNA): TGTGCCAGCAGCAAGGGGGCGAATGAAAAACTGTTTTTT. Residues: CASSKGANEKLFF. J is TRBJ1-4 and V is TRBV7-3, with 7 nucleotides matching TRBD1. The CDR3 is made up of 13 amino acids. CDR1 and CDR2 (germline): SGHTA, FQGTGA. The trim removed 5 bases at V and 5 bases at J, leaving 2 bases unmatched.

This clone was recorded once. This chain links TRBV5-5 with TRBJ1-2; 8 positions match TRBD1. This CDR3 is built from 13 residues. Per the germline V gene, CDR1 is SGHKS and CDR2 is YYEKEE (reference sequence). V shed 4 bases and J 3 bases; nucleotides not matched to a gene: 2. CDR3 amino acids: CASSPGQDYGYTF. The CDR3 region has the DNA TGTGCCAGCAGCCCGGGACAGGACTATGGCTACACCTTC.

In regard to this clone: Within the sample, other DNA sequences also encode this same CDR3. The V gene is TRBV18, the J gene TRBJ2-7, with D maybe TRBD2 (6 bases). Germline V lookup: CDR1 KGHSH, CDR2 LQKENI. This CDR3 has 13 amino acids. V was clipped by 3 bases and J by 3 bases, with 9 bases between them. The CDR3 loop is CASSPGTVYEQYF. The CDR3 coding sequence is TGTGCCAGCTCACCCGGGACTGTCTACGAGCAGTACTTC.

J is TRBJ2-5 and V is TRBV7-8; 13 bases match TRBD2. With V trimmed by 5 bases and J by 4 bases, 4 bases remained unmatched. This CDR3 contains 15 residues. CDR1 and CDR2 (germline): SGHVS, FQNEAQ. CDR3 nucleotides: TGTGCCAGCAGCCCCAGACTAGCGGGAGGAGAGACCCAGTACTTC. It codes for CASSPRLAGGETQYF.

A remark on this clone: Other DNA sequences of this sample code for an identical CDR3. The chain joins TRBV4-3 to TRBJ2-7; 7 bases map to TRBD1. The CDR3 consists of 13 residues. The germline V gene encodes CDR1 LGHNA and CDR2 YSLEER. J was trimmed by 2 bases and V by 4 bases; bases with no gene match: 2. The CDR3 region is CASSLDRAYEQYF. The DNA for the CDR3 is TGCGCCAGCAGCCTAGACAGGGCCTACGAGCAGTACTTC.